This TCR beta chain was documented in a study of monozygotic twins with cystic fibrosis. Measured with immunoSEQ multiplex PCR; TCRdb has only the in-frame clones, and not every one. Here the sample spans around 23,000 clones, approximately 89% being singletons. Trimming took off 5 bases at V and 9 bases at J, with 17 bases between the two ends. Germline V lookup: CDR1 MNHEY, CDR2 SMNVEV (reference sequence). This CDR3 is 15 amino acids long. Remarks on this clone: Its specificity is unknown.

General study results and limits: Shared CDR3 numbers were not associated with age, concordance or severity. Co-twins had the most similar V usage for 13 of 16 pairs, J for 8. Clonality was generally low (median around 0.009), higher in the most severe patients. Monozygotic CF twins shared more identical nucleotide clonotypes than unrelated patients.

Sequencing was carried out using blood. The TCR sequence derives from a girl between 2 and 10 years old with cystic fibrosis. The V and J genes are TRBV27 and TRBJ1-6; the D gene is possibly TRBD1 (6 bases). The CDR3 DNA follows: TGTGCCAGCAGTGGGGTACAGGGTTTCGGTTCACCCCTCCACTTT. It specifies CASSGVQGFGSPLHF.